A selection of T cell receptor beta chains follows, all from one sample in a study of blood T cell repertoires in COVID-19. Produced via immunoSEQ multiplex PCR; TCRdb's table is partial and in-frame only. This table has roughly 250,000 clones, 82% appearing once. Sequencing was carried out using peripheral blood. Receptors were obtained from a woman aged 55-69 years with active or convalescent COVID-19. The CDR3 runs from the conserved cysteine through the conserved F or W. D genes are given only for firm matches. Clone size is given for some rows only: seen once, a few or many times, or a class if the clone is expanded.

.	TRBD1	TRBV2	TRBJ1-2	TGTGCCAGCCCCACAGGGGGCATCTATGGCTACACCTTC	CASPTGGIYGYTF
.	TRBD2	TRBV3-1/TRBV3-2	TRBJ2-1	TGTGCCAGCAGCCAACGGGGAGGGATGCTAAATGAGCAGTTCTTC	CASSQRGGMLNEQFF
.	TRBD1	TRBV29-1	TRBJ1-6	TGCAGCGTTGGGGACAGGGGGAATTCACCCCTCCACTTT	CSVGDRGNSPLHF
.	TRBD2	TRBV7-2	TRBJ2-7	TGTGCCAGCAGCTTAGCTAGCGGGGCCTCCTACGAGCAGTACTTC	CASSLASGASYEQYF
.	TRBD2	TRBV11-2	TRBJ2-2	TGTGCCAGCAGCTTTGGGGCGGGGGGGCCCCCCGGGGAGCTGTTTTTT	CASSFGAGGPPGELFF
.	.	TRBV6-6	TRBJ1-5	TGTGCCAGCAGCTATCCTGGCAATCAGCCCCAGCATTTT	CASSYPGNQPQHF
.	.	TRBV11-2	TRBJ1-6	TGTGCCAGCAGCTACTTAGGGGGGAGGGTTTCACCCCTCCACTTT	CASSYLGGRVSPLHF
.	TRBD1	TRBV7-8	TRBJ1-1	TGTGCCAGCAGCTTAGCGGTGGGACAGGGCACCACTGAAGCTTTCTTT	CASSLAVGQGTTEAFF
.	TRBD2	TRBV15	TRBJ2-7	TGTGCCACCAGCATAAATAGCGGGGGGTTGTCAGACTACGAGCAGTACTTC	CATSINSGGLSDYEQYF
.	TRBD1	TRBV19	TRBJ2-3	TGTGCCAGTAGTCCATTACAGGGGGCTGGTGCAGATACGCAGTATTTT	CASSPLQGAGADTQYF
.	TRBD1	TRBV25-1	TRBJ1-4	TGTGCCAGCAGCCCCGGGACAGTTGCAACTAATGAAAAACTGTTTTTT	CASSPGTVATNEKLFF
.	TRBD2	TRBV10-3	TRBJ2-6	TGTGCCATCAGTGAGGAGGGAGGGGGGGCCAACGTCCTGACTTTC	CAISEEGGGANVLTF
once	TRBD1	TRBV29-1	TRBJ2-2	TGCAGCGCTCAAGCACGGGTAGCCGGGACAGGAGAGAACACCGGGGAGCTGTTTTTT	CSAQARVAGTGENTGELFF
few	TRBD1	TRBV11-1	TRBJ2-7	TGTGCCAGCAGCCTACGACAGGGGAGGAGGTCCTACGAGCAGTACTTC	CASSLRQGRRSYEQYF
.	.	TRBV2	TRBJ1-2	TGTGCCAGCAGTGCCCCGGACACCCTCTATGGCTACACCTTC	CASSAPDTLYGYTF
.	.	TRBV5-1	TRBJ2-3	TGCGCCAGCAGCTTGGCTCTAGCAAATACGCAGTATTTT	CASSLALANTQYF
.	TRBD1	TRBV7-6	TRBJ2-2	TGTGCCAGCAGCCCGTTAGCCCGGACAGGCGCCCGCACCGGGGAGCTGTTTTTT	CASSPLARTGARTGELFF
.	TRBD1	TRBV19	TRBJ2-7	TGTGCCAGCAAACTCGGGACAGGGGGATACGAGCAGTACTTC	CASKLGTGGYEQYF
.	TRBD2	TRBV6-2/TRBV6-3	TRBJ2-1	TGTGCCAGCAGTGTAGCGGGGGAGTTATACAATGAGCAGTTCTTC	CASSVAGELYNEQFF
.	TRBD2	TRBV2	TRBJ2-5	TGTGCCAGCAGAAGGACTAGCGGGGGCTTGGAGACCCAGTACTTC	CASRRTSGGLETQYF
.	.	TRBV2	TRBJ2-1	TGTGCCAGCAGTATTAGACTAGTAGGCTACAATGAGCAGTTCTTC	CASSIRLVGYNEQFF
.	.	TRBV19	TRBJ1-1	TGTGCCAGTAGTATAGGGCCAGGGTTGAACACTGAAGCTTTCTTT	CASSIGPGLNTEAFF
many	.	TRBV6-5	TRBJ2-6	TGTGCCAGCAGTTCTCCAGGGGAAACTGGGGCCAACGTCCTGACTTTC	CASSSPGETGANVLTF
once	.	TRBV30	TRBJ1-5	TGTGCCTGGACTCCACAGGTCAATCAGCCCCAGCATTTT	CAWTPQVNQPQHF
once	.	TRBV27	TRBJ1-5	TGTGCCAGCAGTTTTATGCGGACAGATAGCAATCAGCCCCAGCATTTT	CASSFMRTDSNQPQHF
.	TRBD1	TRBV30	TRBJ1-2	TGTGCCTGGAGTCCCCAGGGGGCTTATGGCTACACCTTC	CAWSPQGAYGYTF
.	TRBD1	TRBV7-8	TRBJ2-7	TGTGCCAGCAGCCTAAACCCGGGACAGGGAACTTACGAGCAGTACTTC	CASSLNPGQGTYEQYF
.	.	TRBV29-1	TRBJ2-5	TGCAGCGTTGAAGTAGAAAGCCAAGTACAAGAGACCCAGTACTTC	CSVEVESQVQETQYF